The 24 T cell receptor beta chains below were found in one sample sequenced in a study of regulatory T cells in long-lasting Graves disease. Noted time point: newly diagnosed GD, antithyroid drugs for less than 3 months. The authors made the TCR library using RNA they extracted from PBMCs. iRepertoire HTBI primers and Arm-PCR of CDR3 regions built TCR beta libraries. TCRdb itself ran the multiplex PCR reads through MiXCR, one entry per CDR3 protein. The sample carries approximately 400,000 distinct CDR3 sequences, about a sixth recorded once. The source material was peripheral blood mononuclear cells (PBMCs), sampled at new diagnosis, from a patient treated with antithyroid drugs. Receptors were obtained from a female donor with Graves disease.

This clonotype was seen ten or more times. The genes are TRBV6-1 and TRBJ1-5, with no clear D. The CDR3 has 16 amino acids. Trimming took off 7 bases at V and 7 bases at J, with 23 bases between the two ends. Germline V gene data show CDR1 as MNHNS and CDR2 as SASEGT. DNA of the CDR3: TGTGCCAGCACCTCATTGGGTCGGGCCCAATGGCAGCCCCAGCATTTT. Protein product: CASTSLGRAQWQPQHF.

In this sample, this clonotype turned up many times. The chain recombines TRBV12-3 or TRBV12-4 with TRBJ1-5; 7 bases are shared with TRBD1. The CDR3 has 15 residues. J gave up 4 bases and V 3 bases, and 6 bases lay outside the gene matches. The CDR3 region is CASSLEVQGNQPQHF. CDR3 nucleotide sequence: TGTGCCAGCAGTTTGGAGGTACAGGGGAATCAGCCCCAGCATTTT.

There are a few counts of this clonotype. The chain combines TRBV9 with TRBJ2-2, with D unclear. Germline lookup yields CDR1 SGDLS and CDR2 YYNGEE. The CDR3 sequence is 18 residues long. The V end was cut by 4 bases, the J end by 0 bases, with 19 bases between. CDR3 nucleotides: TGTGCCAGCAGCTCGGGTCCCCTAGGAGCGTCGAACACCGGGGAGCTGTTTTTT. Translation: CASSSGPLGASNTGELFF.

This clonotype has at least ten counts. The V call is TRBV7-9, the J call TRBJ1-1; D not certain. The V gene's germline CDR1 is SEHNR and CDR2 FQNEAQ (reference sequence). Trimming shortened V by 3 bases and J by 0 bases, and 20 bases separated the two germline ends. This CDR3 has 18 amino acids. The CDR3 DNA sequence: TGTGCCAGCAGCTTTGTTGTAGGCAGTATCTTCATGAACACTGAAGCTTTCTTT. As protein: CASSFVVGSIFMNTEAFF.

Many counts were recorded for this clonotype. Germline is not matched at one junction end, which may reflect a read error. This chain joins TRBV2 and TRBJ1-1; 8 nucleotides match TRBD1. CDR1 SNHLY and CDR2 FYNNEI come from the germline V gene. CDR3 length equals 14 residues. This CDR3 is CASSEGGTGGNGGF. DNA for the CDR3: TGTGCCAGCAGTGAAGGGGGGACAGGCGGTAATGGGGGTTTT.

This clonotype was seen only a few times. The rearrangement links TRBV12-3 or TRBV12-4 to TRBJ2-1; possibly TRBD1 or TRBD2 for D (6 bases each). The ends were cut back, 7 bases at V and 12 bases at J, with 16 bases in the middle. The CDR3 length is 12 residues. CDR3 DNA sequence: TGTGCCAGCACCAACCGAGGGGGGAGGCAGTTCTTC. Its translation is CASTNRGGRQFF.

In its sample, this clonotype was seen a few times. The CDR3 here is CASRISQDTQYF. Written as DNA, the CDR3 is TGTGCCAGCAGGATCTCGCAGGATACGCAGTATTTT. The rearrangement uses TRBV7-9 and TRBJ2-3; D is unresolved. The CDR3 length is 12 residues. Germline V gene lookup returns CDR1 SEHNR and CDR2 FQNEAQ (reference sequence). V gave up 6 bases and J gave up 6 bases, with 10 bases separating them.

The sample holds one count of this clonotype. The germline gene is not matched at one end of the junction; a read error may be the cause. This sequence joins TRBV19 and TRBJ1-5, with TRBD1 matching over 8 bases. Germline CDR1 LNHDA, CDR2 SQIVND (reference sequence). The CDR3 sequence is 16 residues long. CDR3 protein: CASRGDRQGQNQPRHF. The CDR3 DNA sequence: TGTGCCAGTAGGGGGGACCGACAGGGGCAAAATCAGCCCCGGCATTTT.

V gene TRBV19 combines with J gene TRBJ1-2, with D perhaps matching TRBD1 (5 bases). The CDR3 is 15 amino acids. V gave up 3 bases and J gave up 7 bases, with 18 bases separating them. Germline values: CDR1 LNHDA, CDR2 SQIVND (reference sequence). The CDR3 sequence is CASSIGVRDRLGYTF. In nucleotides, the CDR3 is TGTGCCAGTAGTATCGGGGTCAGGGATCGGCTTGGCTACACCTTC.

This clonotype has more than one count but fewer than ten. Being one base from a much bigger clone, this may be a read error. The rearrangement joins TRBV27 to TRBJ1-1; a possible D gene is TRBD1 (6 bases). Trimming cost V 3 bases and J 10 bases, with 12 bases left between them. There are 12 residues in the CDR3. Germline-derived CDR1 and CDR2 are MNHEY and SMNVEV (reference sequence). The CDR3 DNA is TGTGCCAGCAGTTTCAAGGGGGGGCCAGCTTTCTTT. The encoded protein is CASSFKGGPAFF.

This clonotype has at least ten counts. The chain couples TRBV7-3 to TRBJ1-1; D gene uncertain. Germline V gene data show CDR1 as SGHTA and CDR2 as FQGTGA. This CDR3 has 13 residues. Between the trimmed V and J ends, which lost 2 bases and 5 bases, there was a span of 9 bases. The chain's CDR3 is CASSLDTRTEAFF. In nucleotides, the CDR3 is TGTGCCAGCAGCTTAGATACGAGAACTGAAGCTTTCTTT.

This clonotype appeared many times. This sequence joins TRBV3-2 and TRBJ2-1; no DNA check was done on the table's D call, TRBD2. TRBV3-2 is a documented pseudogene. The CDR3 extends over 15 amino acids. The CDR3 loop is CASCLEGLAGFVQFF. Written as DNA, the CDR3 is TGTGCCAGCTGCCTGGAGGGACTAGCGGGATTTGTGCAGTTCTTC.

The sample holds many counts of this clonotype. The chain joins TRBV7-2 to TRBJ2-5, with D possibly matching TRBD2 (5 bases). Germline loops: CDR1 SGHTA, CDR2 FQGNSA. Trimming stripped 5 bases from V and 3 bases from J, with 10 bases between. The CDR3 totals 13 residues. CDR3 region: CASSPSSEETQYF. CDR3 in DNA: TGTGCCAGCAGCCCGAGTAGCGAAGAGACCCAGTACTTC.

V usage is TRBV11-2 and J usage is TRBJ2-5; 7 nucleotides line up with TRBD2. Trimming took 5 bases from V and 1 from J; bases not matched to a gene: 10. The CDR3 is made up of 16 amino acids. Per germline, CDR1 SGHAT and CDR2 FQNNGV. CDR3 in DNA: TGTGCCAGCAGCCCACGCGGACTAGGGTTCCAAGAGACCCAGTACTTC. Its protein is CASSPRGLGFQETQYF.

Ten or more counts support this clonotype. J is TRBJ1-2 and V is TRBV10-3; D perhaps matches TRBD1 (5 bases). Germline CDR1 ENHRY, CDR2 SYGVKD. The V and J ends lost 3 bases and 8 bases respectively, with 19 bases between them. The CDR3 covers 15 residues. The CDR3 DNA follows: TGTGCCATCAGTGACGTTGCGGCGGTTGAGGGGGGCTACACCTTC. This translates into CAISDVAAVEGGYTF.

The table lists this clonotype with many counts. This chain joins TRBV2 and TRBJ1-6, with D unclear. CDR3 length equals 12 residues. V was clipped by 2 bases and J by 8 bases, with 4 bases between them. The V gene's germline CDR1 is SNHLY and CDR2 FYNNEI. CDR3 nucleotides: TGTGCCAGCAGTGAAAGCCATTCACCCCTCCACTTT. Its translation is CASSESHSPLHF.

This chain connects TRBV15 to TRBJ1-5, with TRBD1 identical over 7 bases. V was clipped by 4 bases and J by 6 bases; unmatched bases: 15. The germline CDR1 and CDR2 sequences are LNHNV and YYDKDF (reference sequence). The CDR3 consists of 17 residues. The CDR3 sequence: CATSTGIRQGTTQPQHF. DNA of the CDR3: TGTGCCACCAGCACGGGGATAAGACAGGGTACGACTCAGCCCCAGCATTTT.

This clonotype was counted between two and nine times. V and J are TRBV10-2 and TRBJ1-6; D may be TRBD1 (6 bases). Per the germline V gene, CDR1 is WSHSY and CDR2 is SAAADI. The length of the CDR3 is 14 residues. Trimming left V 6 bases short and J 5 bases short, with 11 bases between. The CDR3 is CASRNQGNNSPLHF. CDR3 coding DNA: TGCGCCAGCAGAAATCAGGGGAATAATTCACCCCTCCACTTT.

This clonotype was observed a few times. This chain links TRBV9 with TRBJ2-2, with D unclear. Germline V gene data show CDR1 as SGDLS and CDR2 as YYNGEE. This CDR3 is 14 amino acids long. V was shortened by 2 bases and J by 2 bases, with 7 bases between the two germline ends. The CDR3 sequence: CASSVASNTGELFF. The DNA of the CDR3 is TGTGCCAGCAGCGTCGCTAGTAACACCGGGGAGCTGTTTTTT. Together with reference TRBV9 and TRBJ2-2, the CDR3 gives the full variable domain: DSGVTQTPKHLITATGQRVTLRCSPRSGDLSVYWYQQSLDQGLQFLIQYYNGEERAKGNILERFSAQQFPDLHSELNLSSLELGDSALYFCASSVASNTGELFFGEGSRLTVL.

The sample holds many counts of this clonotype. The chain has TRBV6-1 and TRBJ1-2; TRBD1 aligns across 8 bases. The ends lost 10 bases at V and 3 bases at J; junction bases unmatched: 10. Germline V gene sequence: CDR1 MNHNS, CDR2 SASEGT. CDR3 length: 14 amino acids. CDR3 sequence reads: CATTGLQGDYGYTF. In nucleotides, the CDR3 is TGTGCCACTACGGGGTTACAGGGGGACTATGGCTACACCTTC.

This clonotype was picked up a small number of times. J is TRBJ2-1 and V is TRBV25-1; D is perhaps TRBD1 (6 bases). The CDR3 has 16 residues. The V gene lost 5 bases and the J gene lost 0 bases, with 14 bases spanning the gap. Germline V gene data show CDR1 as MGHDK and CDR2 as SYGVNS. CDR3: CASSPYRGSSYNEQFF. DNA of the CDR3: TGTGCCAGCAGTCCTTATAGGGGGAGCTCCTACAATGAGCAGTTCTTC.

This clonotype was counted a few times. CDR3 in amino acids: CATTGLADYNEQFF. CDR3 DNA sequence: TGTGCCACCACTGGGCTAGCGGACTACAATGAGCAGTTCTTC. This chain links TRBV15 with TRBJ2-1, with 7 bases fitting TRBD2. CDR3 length equals 14 residues. Germline CDR1 LNHNV, CDR2 YYDKDF (reference sequence). V shed 7 bases, J shed 3 bases, and the junction held 6 bases outside the gene matches.

This clonotype was seen a few times. The V and J genes are TRBV7-9 and TRBJ2-2, with D maybe TRBD2 (6 bases). The germline V gene has CDR1 SEHNR and CDR2 FQNEAQ (reference sequence). CDR3 length: 17 amino acids. V was cut by 0 bases and J by 4 bases, with 15 bases left in between. As DNA, the CDR3 is TGTGCCAGCAGCTTAGCGAGGAGGGTCGGAATCACCGGGGAGCTGTTTTTT. This translates into CASSLARRVGITGELFF.

This clonotype was seen just once. The rearrangement uses TRBV20-1 and TRBJ2-1; 9 bases match TRBD2. Germline values: CDR1 DFQATT, CDR2 SNEGSKA (reference sequence). The CDR3 spans 18 residues. V shed 1 base and J 1 base; nucleotides not matched to a gene: 11. Here the CDR3 reads CSARGVRLAEVSYNEQFF. The DNA for the CDR3 is TGCAGTGCTAGAGGGGTGAGACTAGCGGAGGTTTCCTACAATGAGCAGTTCTTC.